The 15 T cell receptor beta chains presented below share a single source sample, sequenced in a study of T cell repertoires in cytomegalovirus infection. MiXCR, applied by TCRdb to the reads, yields one record per CDR3 protein. Found here are 150,000 to 200,000 distinct CDR3 sequences, around 20% of them singletons; the top ten hold less than 3%. Sequenced sample: PBMCs. The receptor source for this set is a human donor in good health (CMV status not recorded). Some clones in this sample may be carry-over from other donors' samples.

The chain joins TRBV14 to TRBJ2-7; no firm D call. Trimming left V 0 bases short and J 2 bases short, with 14 bases between. Germline CDR1 is SGHDN and CDR2 is FVKESK. The CDR3 is 16 residues long. The DNA for the CDR3 is TGTGCCAGCAGCCAAGATAGTGGCAGTGACACCTACGAGCAGTACTTC. Amino acid sequence: CASSQDSGSDTYEQYF.

This clonotype turned up a few times. The V and J genes are TRBV27 and TRBJ1-1; D remains ambiguous. The CDR3 is 13 amino acids. Germline CDR1 and CDR2: MNHEY and SMNVEV (reference sequence). V lost 2 bases, J lost 1 base, and 5 bases lay in between. Written as DNA, the CDR3 is TGTGCCAGCAGTTTAATGCGGAACACTGAAGCTTTCTTT. Translation: CASSLMRNTEAFF.

The chain joins TRBV19 to TRBJ1-1; 8 bases are a match to TRBD1. CDR1 is LNHDA, CDR2 SQIVND, per germline (reference sequence). V was clipped by 7 bases and J by 5 bases; unmatched bases: 9. The CDR3 length is 14 residues. CDR3 region: CASTAQGVRTEAFF. For the CDR3, the DNA is TGTGCCAGTACCGCACAGGGGGTGAGGACTGAAGCTTTCTTT.

This clonotype showed up just a few times. CDR3 region: CASSLRAGGLGNTEAFF. CDR3 coding DNA: TGTGCCAGCAGCTTAAGGGCGGGGGGTTTGGGGAACACTGAAGCTTTCTTT. The chain recombines TRBV7-3 with TRBJ1-1; TRBD1 is a possible D gene (5 bases). The CDR3 consists of 17 residues. Deletions cut 1 base from V and 1 base from J, with 16 bases between. From germline, CDR1 is SGHTA and CDR2 FQGTGA. Full variable domain (remainder filled in from reference TRBV7-3 and TRBJ1-1): GAGVSQTPSNKVTEKGKYVELRCDPISGHTALYWYRQSLGQGPEFLIYFQGTGAADDSGLPNDRFFAVRPEGSVSTLKIQRTERGDSAVYLCASSLRAGGLGNTEAFFGQGTRLTVV.

This clonotype came up many times. V gene TRBV7-2 combines with J gene TRBJ1-2; the match to TRBD1 covers 9 bases. With 4 bases clipped from V and 5 bases from J, the junction kept 5 bases outside the gene matches. The CDR3 covers 14 residues. Germline V gene data show CDR1 as SGHTA and CDR2 as FQGNSA. Here the CDR3 DNA reads TGTGCCAGCAGCTATAGGACAGGGGATTATGGCTACACCTTC. Translated, it gives CASSYRTGDYGYTF.

This clonotype has just a few counts. CDR3 sequence: CASVDRGLGQPQHF. CDR3 coding DNA: TGTGCCAGTGTGGACAGGGGGCTAGGGCAGCCCCAGCATTTT. This chain links TRBV2 with TRBJ1-5; 11 nucleotides match TRBD1. Losses at the gene ends were 9 bases for V and 7 bases for J; bases not matched to a gene: 8. Germline V lookup: CDR1 SNHLY, CDR2 FYNNEI. The CDR3 is made up of 14 amino acids. Drawing the rest from reference TRBV2 and TRBJ1-5, the complete variable domain is EPEVTQTPSHQVTQMGQEVILRCVPISNHLYFYWYRQILGQKVEFLVSFYNNEISEKSEIFDDQFSVERPDGSNFTLKIRSTKLEDSAMYFCASVDRGLGQPQHFGDGTRLSIL.

Ten or more counts support this clonotype. This rearrangement joins TRBV6-5 to TRBJ2-5; TRBD2 matches 8 bases. Trimming took 6 bases from V and 4 from J; bases not matched to a gene: 10. This CDR3 region has 15 residues. Per germline, CDR1 MNHEY and CDR2 SVGAGI. Here the CDR3 DNA reads TGTGCCAGCAGGCCACTGGGCGGGAGGTCAGAGACCCAGTACTTC. Translated: CASRPLGGRSETQYF.

Written as DNA, the CDR3 is TGTGCCAGCAGCCCAATAGGAGGGACTAGCGGAACCTCCTACGAGCAGTACTTC. Translated, it gives CASSPIGGTSGTSYEQYF. The genes are TRBV7-2 and TRBJ2-7; 11 nucleotides align to TRBD2. The V gene end was trimmed by 5 bases and the J gene end by 0 bases; junction bases not matched to a gene: 12. The CDR3 runs to 18 residues. Germline lookup yields CDR1 SGHTA and CDR2 FQGNSA.

This clonotype appeared once. Germline is not matched at one junction end, which may reflect a read error. V and J are TRBV7-2 and TRBJ1-5; no clear D. The CDR3 spans 15 residues. Germline lookup yields CDR1 SGHTA and CDR2 FQGNSA. For the CDR3, the DNA is TGTGCCAGCAGATTAGTGGGCCTGGGGAATCAGCCCCAGCATTTT. It specifies CASRLVGLGNQPQHF.

CDR3 DNA: TGCGCCAGCAGCCAAGATTTTCGTCTGATGAGGGATGAGCAGTTCTTC. As protein: CASSQDFRLMRDEQFF. This sequence joins TRBV4-3 and TRBJ2-1, with a weak D call TRBD2 (5 bases). The CDR3 covers 16 residues. V was shortened by 0 bases and J by 8 bases, with 17 bases between the two germline ends. CDR1 and CDR2 from the germline V gene are LGHNA and YSLEER.

This clonotype was found many times. The genes are TRBV7-8 and TRBJ1-2; D is perhaps TRBD1 (5 bases). Germline values: CDR1 SGHVS, CDR2 FQNEAQ. This CDR3 is 13 amino acids long. V was shortened by 5 bases and J by 3 bases, with 10 bases between the two germline ends. For the CDR3, the DNA is TGTGCCAGCAGCCCCGGACAAGACTATGGCTACACCTTC. Translating it yields CASSPGQDYGYTF.

The genes are TRBV6-6 and TRBJ1-4; D not resolved. The CDR3 spans 15 residues. Trimming stripped 2 bases from V and 5 bases from J, with 12 bases between. Germline V lookup: CDR1 MNHNY, CDR2 SVGAGI (reference sequence). In DNA, the CDR3 is TGTGCCAGCAGTTACGGTCACGGACCCAATGAAAAACTGTTTTTT. Protein sequence: CASSYGHGPNEKLFF.

This clonotype was picked up a small number of times. This chain links TRBV11-3 with TRBJ2-1, with TRBD2 matching 8 bases. The CDR3 consists of 15 residues. The germline gives CDR1 SGHNT, CDR2 YENEEA. After removal of 5 bases from V and 5 bases from J, the junction contained 8 bases not matched to a gene. The DNA for the CDR3 is TGTGCCAGCAGCCTTAGCGGGACTTCTGACAATGAGCAGTTCTTC. Its translation is CASSLSGTSDNEQFF.

J is TRBJ1-2 and V is TRBV7-3; 9 nucleotides align to TRBD1. V lost 6 bases to trimming and J lost 7 bases; unmatched junction nucleotides: 9. Germline CDR1 is SGHTA and CDR2 is FQGTGA. This CDR3 is built from 14 residues. The CDR3 nucleotides are TGTGCCAGCAGTGCCACAGGGGGCGTCTCTGGCTACACCTTC. Its protein is CASSATGGVSGYTF.

This clonotype occurred many times. The chain joins TRBV7-2 to TRBJ2-2; D gene unclear. The V end was cut by 5 bases, the J end by 3 bases, with 4 bases between. Germline V CDR1 and CDR2: SGHTA, FQGNSA. CDR3 length: 12 residues. In nucleotides, the CDR3 is TGTGCCAGCAGCCAATACACCGGGGAGCTGTTTTTT. Residues: CASSQYTGELFF.